This T cell receptor beta chain originates from a study of OX40 agonist ivuxolimab in advanced cancers. Profiled with immunoSEQ multiplex PCR; TCRdb holds only in-frame clones, not every one. The sample yields around 60,000 clones, more than 70% seen once. The CDR3 spans 15 residues. CDR1 and CDR2 from the germline V gene are ENHRY and SYGVKD. Trimming took off 6 bases at V and 0 bases at J, with 11 bases between the two ends. The origin of this receptor is an adult with an advanced solid tumor such as melanoma, head and neck, liver or kidney cancer. The sequencing used CD4+ or CD8+ T cells sorted from blood, collected in a trial of the OX40 agonist ivuxolimab. The J gene is TRBJ1-4, the V gene TRBV10-3; tentative D call: TRBD1 (5 bases). CDR3 in amino acids: CAIRRDGATNEKLFF. In DNA, the CDR3 is TGTGCCATCAGGAGGGACGGTGCAACTAATGAAAAACTGTTTTTT.